The sample holds one count of the clone carrying this T cell receptor beta chain. Profiled with immunoSEQ multiplex PCR; TCRdb holds only in-frame clones, not every one. Of under 300,000 clones detected, roughly 80% appear once; the ten largest clones hold around 6.4%. The CDR3 is 15 amino acids. The germline V gene encodes CDR1 SGHRS and CDR2 YFSETQ. Trimming removed 3 bases from V and 5 bases from J; junction bases left unmatched: 6. The data belong to a study of blood T cell repertoires in COVID-19. About the study: The samples span acute and convalescent COVID-19 from the United States, Italy and Spain. PBMCs, B-cell-depleted T cells, or T cells were the source of the cDNA or gDNA that made up the material.

The source material was peripheral blood. The clonotype was recovered from a woman between 55 and 75 years old with active or convalescent COVID-19. The V gene is TRBV5-1, the J gene TRBJ1-2; 11 bases map to TRBD1. CDR3: CASSSGQGETYGYTF. The CDR3, as DNA: TGCGCCAGCAGCTCGGGACAGGGGGAGACGTATGGCTACACCTTC. The variable domain in full, with the rest retrieved from reference TRBV5-1 and TRBJ1-2, is KAGVTQTPRYLIKTRGQQVTLSCSPISGHRSVSWYQQTPGQGLQFLFEYFSETQRNKGNFPGRFSGRQFSNSRSEMNVSTLELGDSALYLCASSSGQGETYGYTFGSGTRLTVV.